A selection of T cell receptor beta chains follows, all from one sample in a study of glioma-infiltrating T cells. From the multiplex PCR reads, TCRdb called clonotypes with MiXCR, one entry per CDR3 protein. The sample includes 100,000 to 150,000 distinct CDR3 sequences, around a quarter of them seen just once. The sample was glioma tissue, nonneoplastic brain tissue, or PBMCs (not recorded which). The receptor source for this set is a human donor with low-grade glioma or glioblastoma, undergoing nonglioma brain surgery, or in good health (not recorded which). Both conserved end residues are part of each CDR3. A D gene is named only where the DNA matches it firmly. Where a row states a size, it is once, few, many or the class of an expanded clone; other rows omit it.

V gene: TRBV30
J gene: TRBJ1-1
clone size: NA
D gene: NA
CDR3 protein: CAWTATPNTEAFF
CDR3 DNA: TGTGCCTGGACGGCTACCCCGAACACTGAAGCTTTCTTT

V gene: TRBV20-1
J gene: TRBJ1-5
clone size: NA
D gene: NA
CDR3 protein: CSANPDRLSNQPQHF
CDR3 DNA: TGCAGTGCAAACCCCGACAGGTTGAGCAATCAGCCCCAGCATTTT

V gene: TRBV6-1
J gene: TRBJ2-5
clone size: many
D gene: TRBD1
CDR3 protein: CATRLGTVQETQYF
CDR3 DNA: TGTGCCACCCGTCTCGGGACAGTACAAGAGACCCAGTACTTC

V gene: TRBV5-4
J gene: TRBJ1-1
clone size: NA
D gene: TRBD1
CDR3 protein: CASSLGTGGTEAFF
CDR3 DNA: TGTGCCAGCAGCTTGGGGACAGGGGGCACTGAAGCTTTCTTT

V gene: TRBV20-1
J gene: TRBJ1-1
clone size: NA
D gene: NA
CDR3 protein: CSARLGAGNTEAFF
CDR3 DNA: TGCAGTGCTAGGTTGGGCGCCGGGAACACTGAAGCTTTCTTT

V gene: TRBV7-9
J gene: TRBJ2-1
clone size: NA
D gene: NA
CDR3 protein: CASLGVSNEQFF
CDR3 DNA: TGTGCCAGCCTCGGGGTGAGCAATGAGCAGTTCTTC

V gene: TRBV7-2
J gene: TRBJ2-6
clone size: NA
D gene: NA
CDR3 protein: CASSRGLAGANVLTF
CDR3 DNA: TGTGCCAGCAGCCGGGGACTCGCTGGGGCCAACGTCCTGACTTTC

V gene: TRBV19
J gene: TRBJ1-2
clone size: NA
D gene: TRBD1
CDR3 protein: CAGSMDWTGGSNGYTF
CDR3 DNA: TGTGCCGGTAGTATGGATTGGACAGGGGGATCGAATGGCTACACCTTC

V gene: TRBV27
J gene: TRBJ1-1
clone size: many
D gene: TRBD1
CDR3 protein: CASTRDRGRETEAFF
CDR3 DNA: TGTGCCAGCACGAGGGACAGGGGGCGCGAAACTGAAGCTTTCTTT

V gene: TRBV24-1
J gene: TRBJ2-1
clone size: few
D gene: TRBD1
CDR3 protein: CATSDFGRGSGNEQFF
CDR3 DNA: TGTGCCACCAGTGATTTCGGCAGGGGGTCTGGGAATGAGCAGTTCTTC

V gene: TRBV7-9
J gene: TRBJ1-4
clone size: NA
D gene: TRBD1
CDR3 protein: CASARGDRGNEKLFF
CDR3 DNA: TGTGCCAGCGCCCGGGGGGACAGGGGTAATGAAAAACTGTTTTTT

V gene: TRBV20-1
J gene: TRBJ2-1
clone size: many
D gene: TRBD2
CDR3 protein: CSARATSGVHYNEQFF
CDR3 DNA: TGCAGTGCTAGAGCCACTAGCGGGGTCCATTACAATGAGCAGTTCTTC

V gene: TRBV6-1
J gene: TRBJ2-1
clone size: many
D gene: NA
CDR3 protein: CATGGTYNEQFF
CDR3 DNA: TGTGCCACTGGGGGAACCTACAATGAGCAGTTCTTC

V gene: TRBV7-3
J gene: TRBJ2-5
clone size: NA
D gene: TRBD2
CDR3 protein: CASSPGGGEKTQYF
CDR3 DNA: TGTGCCAGCAGCCCCGGGGGGGGAGAAAAGACCCAGTACTTC

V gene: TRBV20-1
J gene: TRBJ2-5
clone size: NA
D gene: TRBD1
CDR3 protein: CSARTGATETQYF
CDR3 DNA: TGCAGTGCAAGGACAGGGGCGACGGAGACCCAGTACTTC

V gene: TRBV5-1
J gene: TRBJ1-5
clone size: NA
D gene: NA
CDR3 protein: CASSLGGYEGQPQHF
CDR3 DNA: TGCGCCAGCAGCTTGGGGGGGTACGAGGGGCAGCCCCAGCATTTT

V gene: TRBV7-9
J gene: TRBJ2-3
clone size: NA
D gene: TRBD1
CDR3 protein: CASSSSTGTGPPDTQYF
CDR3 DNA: TGTGCCAGCAGCTCCTCAACCGGGACAGGGCCCCCAGATACGCAGTATTTT

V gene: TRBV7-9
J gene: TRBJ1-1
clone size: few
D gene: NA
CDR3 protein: CASSLVGRHTEAFF
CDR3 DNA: TGTGCCAGCAGCTTAGTTGGCAGACACACTGAAGCTTTCTTT

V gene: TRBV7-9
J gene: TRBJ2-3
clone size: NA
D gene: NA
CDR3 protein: CASAPAGDKQYF
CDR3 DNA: TGTGCCAGCGCTCCGGCCGGGGATAAGCAGTATTTT

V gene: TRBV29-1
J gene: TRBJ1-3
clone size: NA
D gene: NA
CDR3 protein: CSVTTPVDTIYF
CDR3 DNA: TGCAGCGTAACTACTCCTGTGGACACCATATATTTT

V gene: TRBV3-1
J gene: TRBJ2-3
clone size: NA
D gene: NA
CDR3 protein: CASSFVEACTDTQYF
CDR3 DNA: TGTGCCAGCAGCTTCGTAGAGGCATGCACAGATACGCAGTATTTT

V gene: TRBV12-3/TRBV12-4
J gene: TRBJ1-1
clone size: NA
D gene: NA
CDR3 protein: CASSRQTMNTEAFF
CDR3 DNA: TGTGCCAGCAGTCGACAGACTATGAACACTGAAGCTTTCTTT

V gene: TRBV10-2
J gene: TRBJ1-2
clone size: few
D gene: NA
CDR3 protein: CASGTGANYGYTF
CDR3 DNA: TGCGCCAGCGGTACAGGAGCTAACTATGGCTACACCTTC

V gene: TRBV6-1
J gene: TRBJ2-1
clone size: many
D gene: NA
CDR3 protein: CASEPFTTRGRDEQFF
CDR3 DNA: TGTGCCAGCGAACCATTTACGACGAGGGGCAGGGATGAGCAGTTCTTC

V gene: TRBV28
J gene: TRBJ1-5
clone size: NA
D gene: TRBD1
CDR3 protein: CASSPGQGHQPQHF
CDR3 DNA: TGTGCCAGCTCCCCGGGACAGGGACATCAGCCCCAGCATTTT

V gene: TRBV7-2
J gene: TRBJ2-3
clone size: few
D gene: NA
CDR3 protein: CASSRGGAGSSTDTQYF
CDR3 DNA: TGTGCCAGCAGCCGAGGGGGCGCGGGGAGTAGCACAGATACGCAGTATTTT

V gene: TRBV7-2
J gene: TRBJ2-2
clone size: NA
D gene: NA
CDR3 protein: CASSLVAGAPTGELFF
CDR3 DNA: TGTGCCAGCAGCTTAGTTGCTGGGGCCCCCACCGGGGAGCTGTTTTTT

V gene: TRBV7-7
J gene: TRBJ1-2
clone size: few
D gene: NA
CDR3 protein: CASSLDSGGGNGYTF
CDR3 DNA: TGTGCCAGCAGCTTAGACTCGGGGGGCGGGAATGGCTACACCTTC